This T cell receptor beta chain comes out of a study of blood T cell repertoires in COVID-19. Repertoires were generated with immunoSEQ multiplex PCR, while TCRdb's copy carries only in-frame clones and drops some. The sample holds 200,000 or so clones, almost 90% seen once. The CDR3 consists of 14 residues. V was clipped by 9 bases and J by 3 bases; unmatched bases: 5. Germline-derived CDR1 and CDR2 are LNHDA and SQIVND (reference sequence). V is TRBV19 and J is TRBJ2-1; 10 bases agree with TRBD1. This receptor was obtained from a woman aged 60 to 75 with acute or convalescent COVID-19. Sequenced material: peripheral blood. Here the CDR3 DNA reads TGTGCCAGCCTTGACAGGGGGCTCTACAATGAGCAGTTCTTC. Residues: CASLDRGLYNEQFF.